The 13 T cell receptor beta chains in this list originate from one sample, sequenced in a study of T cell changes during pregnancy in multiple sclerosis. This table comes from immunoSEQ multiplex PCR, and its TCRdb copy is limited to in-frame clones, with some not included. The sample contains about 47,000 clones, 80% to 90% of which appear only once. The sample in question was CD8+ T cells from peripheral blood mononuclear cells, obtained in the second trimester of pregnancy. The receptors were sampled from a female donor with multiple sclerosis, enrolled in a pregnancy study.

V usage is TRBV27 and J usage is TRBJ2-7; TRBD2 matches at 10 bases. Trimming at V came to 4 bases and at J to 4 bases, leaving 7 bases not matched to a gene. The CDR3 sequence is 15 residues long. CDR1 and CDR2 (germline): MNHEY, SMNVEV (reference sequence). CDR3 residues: CASSSTLAGAYEQYF. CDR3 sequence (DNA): TGTGCCAGCAGTTCGACCCTAGCGGGGGCTTACGAGCAGTACTTC.

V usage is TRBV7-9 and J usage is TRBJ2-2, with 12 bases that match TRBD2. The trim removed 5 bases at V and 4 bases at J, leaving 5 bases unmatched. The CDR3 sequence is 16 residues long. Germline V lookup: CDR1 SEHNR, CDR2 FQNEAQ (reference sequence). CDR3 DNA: TGTGCCAGCAGCGCAGCGACTAGCGGGGGCACCGGGGAGCTGTTTTTT. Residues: CASSAATSGGTGELFF.

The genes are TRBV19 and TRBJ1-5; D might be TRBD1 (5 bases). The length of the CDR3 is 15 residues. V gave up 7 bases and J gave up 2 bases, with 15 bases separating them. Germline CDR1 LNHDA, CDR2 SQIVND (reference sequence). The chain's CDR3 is CASKWGESGNQPQHF. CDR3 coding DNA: TGTGCCAGTAAATGGGGGGAGTCGGGCAATCAGCCCCAGCATTTT.

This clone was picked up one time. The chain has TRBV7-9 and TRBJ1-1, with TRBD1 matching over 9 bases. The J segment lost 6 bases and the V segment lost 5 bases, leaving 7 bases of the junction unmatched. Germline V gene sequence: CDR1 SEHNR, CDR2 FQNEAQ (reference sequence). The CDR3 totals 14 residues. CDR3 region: CASSITGGDAEAFF. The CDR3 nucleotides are TGTGCCAGCAGCATTACAGGGGGCGACGCTGAAGCTTTCTTT.

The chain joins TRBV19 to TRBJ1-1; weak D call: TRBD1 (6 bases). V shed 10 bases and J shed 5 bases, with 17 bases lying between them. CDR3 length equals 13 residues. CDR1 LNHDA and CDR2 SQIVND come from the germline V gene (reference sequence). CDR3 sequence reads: CATSTGRSTEAFF. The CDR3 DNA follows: TGTGCCACCTCGACAGGACGTTCTACTGAAGCTTTCTTT.

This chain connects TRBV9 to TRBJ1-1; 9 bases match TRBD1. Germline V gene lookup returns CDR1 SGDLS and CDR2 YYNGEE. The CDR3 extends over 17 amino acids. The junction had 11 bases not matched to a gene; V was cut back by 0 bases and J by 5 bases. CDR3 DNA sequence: TGTGCCAGCAGCGTAGATGTGTTGGAGGACAGGGGTACTGAAGCTTTCTTT. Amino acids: CASSVDVLEDRGTEAFF. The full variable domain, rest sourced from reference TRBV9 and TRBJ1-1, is DSGVTQTPKHLITATGQRVTLRCSPRSGDLSVYWYQQSLDQGLQFLIQYYNGEERAKGNILERFSAQQFPDLHSELNLSSLELGDSALYFCASSVDVLEDRGTEAFFGQGTRLTVV.

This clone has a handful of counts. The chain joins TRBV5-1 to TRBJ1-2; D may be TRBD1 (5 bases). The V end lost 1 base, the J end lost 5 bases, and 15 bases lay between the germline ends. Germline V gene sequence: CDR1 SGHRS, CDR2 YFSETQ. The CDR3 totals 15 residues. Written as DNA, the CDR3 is TGCGCCAGCAGCTTGTTCCAGTCAGGGTCGTATGGCTACACCTTC. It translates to CASSLFQSGSYGYTF.

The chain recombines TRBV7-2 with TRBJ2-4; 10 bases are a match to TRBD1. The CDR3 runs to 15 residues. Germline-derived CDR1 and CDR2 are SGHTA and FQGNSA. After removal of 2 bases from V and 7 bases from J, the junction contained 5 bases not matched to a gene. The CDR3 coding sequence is TGTGCCAGCAGCTTAATGACAGGGGGCATGAACATTCAGTACTTC. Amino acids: CASSLMTGGMNIQYF. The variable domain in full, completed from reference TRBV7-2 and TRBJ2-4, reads GAGVSQSPSNKVTEKGKDVELRCDPISGHTALYWYRQSLGQGLEFLIYFQGNSAPDKSGLPSDRFSAERTGGSVSTLTIQRTQQEDSAVYLCASSLMTGGMNIQYFGAGTRLSVL.

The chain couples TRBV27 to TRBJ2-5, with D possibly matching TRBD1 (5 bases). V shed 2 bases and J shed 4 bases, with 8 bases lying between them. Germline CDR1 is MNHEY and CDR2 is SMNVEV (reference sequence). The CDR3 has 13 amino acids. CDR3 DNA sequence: TGTGCCAGCAGTTTAGCAGGGCCAGAGACCCAGTACTTC. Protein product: CASSLAGPETQYF.

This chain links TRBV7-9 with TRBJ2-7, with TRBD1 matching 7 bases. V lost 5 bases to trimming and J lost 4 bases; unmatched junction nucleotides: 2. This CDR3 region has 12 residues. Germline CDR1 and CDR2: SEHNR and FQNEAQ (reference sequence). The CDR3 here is CASSPTGYEQYF. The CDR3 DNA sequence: TGTGCCAGCAGCCCGACAGGGTACGAGCAGTACTTC.

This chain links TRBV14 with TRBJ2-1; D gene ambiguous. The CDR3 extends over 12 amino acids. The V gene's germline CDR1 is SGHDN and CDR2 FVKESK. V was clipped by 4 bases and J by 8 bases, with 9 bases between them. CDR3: CASSPAPDEQFF. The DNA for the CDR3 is TGTGCCAGCAGCCCCGCCCCGGATGAGCAGTTCTTC.

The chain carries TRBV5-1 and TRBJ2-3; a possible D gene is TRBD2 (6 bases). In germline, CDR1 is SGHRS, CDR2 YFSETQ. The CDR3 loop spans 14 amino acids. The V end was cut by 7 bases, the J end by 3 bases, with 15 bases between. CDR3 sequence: CASLSGELTDTQYF. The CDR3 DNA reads TGCGCCAGCCTTAGCGGCGAGCTTACAGATACGCAGTATTTT.

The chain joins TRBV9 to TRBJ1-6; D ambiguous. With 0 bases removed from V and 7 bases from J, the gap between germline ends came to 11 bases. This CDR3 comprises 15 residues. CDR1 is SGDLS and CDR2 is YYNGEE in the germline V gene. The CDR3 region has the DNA TGTGCCAGCAGCGTAGTTGAGGGAGGAAATTCACCCCTCCACTTT. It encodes CASSVVEGGNSPLHF.